Listed below are T cell receptor beta chains from one sample, sequenced in a study of identical twins. TCRdb independently ran MiXCR on the 5' RACE reads; one entry per CDR3 protein. The sample contains 750,000 to 950,000 distinct CDR3 sequences, around 12% of which appear only once. The sample was also reused in another study, on yellow fever vaccine responses in identical twins.

The sample comprised PBMCs. Every receptor here comes from a woman between 18 and 29 years old in good health. CDR3s include the opening cysteine and the closing phenylalanine or tryptophan. D genes are given only for firm matches. For some rows the clone size is stated as once, few or many, or as a class when expanded; others skip it.

clone_size	v_call	j_call	d_call	cdr3_nt	cdr3_aa
many	TRBV9	TRBJ2-7	TRBD1	TGTGCCAGCAGCGCCGGTGGACAGGTCTCTACGGGGCAGTACTTC	CASSAGGQVSTGQYF
few	TRBV5-1	TRBJ2-3	-	TGCGCCAGCAGCTCGGGGCTACGAGATACGCAGTATTTT	CASSSGLRDTQYF
-	TRBV5-1	TRBJ2-5	-	TGCGCCAGCAGCCCTGGAGTGGGACAACAAGAGACCCAGTACTTC	CASSPGVGQQETQYF
many	TRBV7-8	TRBJ2-1	-	TGTGCCAGCAGCTTGAGTGGAGTCACCTACAATGAGCAGTTCTTC	CASSLSGVTYNEQFF
-	TRBV4-1	TRBJ2-1	TRBD2	TGCGCCAGCAGCCATCCCGGGACTACACTCCACAATGAGCAGTTCTTC	CASSHPGTTLHNEQFF
few	TRBV20-1	TRBJ2-7	TRBD2	TGCAGCGGACTAGCGGGAGGGCCCTCCTACGAGCAGTACTTC	CSGLAGGPSYEQYF
-	TRBV7-9	TRBJ2-5	-	TGTGCCTCTAGGGGAAACCGGGGGTACCAAGAGACCCAGTACTTC	CASRGNRGYQETQYF
few	TRBV5-1	TRBJ1-1	-	TGCGCCAGCAGCCGAGGGCAGATAAAGAACACTGAAGCTTTCTTT	CASSRGQIKNTEAFF
few	TRBV5-1	TRBJ2-1	TRBD1	TGCGCCAGCAGCTTGAATGTTCAGGGGGCGGTTAATGAGCAGTTCTTC	CASSLNVQGAVNEQFF
-	TRBV6-5	TRBJ1-5	-	TGTGCCAGCAGTGACTCCCAAATTTCGGGCAATCAGCCCCAGCATTTT	CASSDSQISGNQPQHF
many	TRBV29-1	TRBJ2-5	-	TGCAGCGTTGGCCCCAGAGAGACCCAGTACTTC	CSVGPRETQYF
-	TRBV6-6	TRBJ1-5	-	TGTGCCAGCAGGCCCCGTATTGATCAGCCCCAGCATTTT	CASRPRIDQPQHF
-	TRBV4-1	TRBJ2-7	TRBD1	TGCGCCAGCAGCCAAGATCCGACAGGGGGTCCCTACGAGCAGTACTTC	CASSQDPTGGPYEQYF
few	TRBV28	TRBJ1-2	-	TGTGCCAGCAGGTCTGGGACATCGTACGTCAACTATGGCTACACCTTC	CASRSGTSYVNYGYTF
few	TRBV20-1	TRBJ1-6	TRBD1	TGCAGTGCTAGCAGACAGGGAGTGATCTATAATTCACCCCTCCACTTT	CSASRQGVIYNSPLHF
-	TRBV5-1	TRBJ2-1	-	TGCGCCAGCAGCTTTTGGGGGAGCTCCTACAATGAGCAGTTCTTC	CASSFWGSSYNEQFF
many	TRBV12-3/TRBV12-4	TRBJ1-1	-	TGTGCCAGCAGTAGCAATCAGGGTTCCTTCTTT	CASSSNQGSFF
-	TRBV3-1	TRBJ2-1	TRBD2	TGTGCCAGCAGCCAAGCAAATGATCGGGGGGGGAAGTTCTTC	CASSQANDRGGKFF
-	TRBV19	TRBJ2-5	-	TGTGCCAGTAGGGGCGAAGGGCAAGAGACCCAGTACTTC	CASRGEGQETQYF
many	TRBV12-3/TRBV12-4	TRBJ2-3	TRBD2	TGTGCCAGCACCTTAGCGGGGGGTAGCACAGATACGCAGTATTTT	CASTLAGGSTDTQYF
few	TRBV15	TRBJ2-5	-	TGTGCCACCAGCAGATCCCCGCGGGACATTACCTCCCGGGGGGAGACCCAGTACTTC	CATSRSPRDITSRGETQYF
-	TRBV6-1	TRBJ1-5	TRBD1	TGTGCCAGCAGTGCCGGGACAGGGGGGCATCAGCCCCAGCATTTT	CASSAGTGGHQPQHF
-	TRBV15	TRBJ2-1	TRBD2	TGTGCCACCAGCAGACTAGCGGGAGGGCCTGATGGGCAGTTCTTC	CATSRLAGGPDGQFF